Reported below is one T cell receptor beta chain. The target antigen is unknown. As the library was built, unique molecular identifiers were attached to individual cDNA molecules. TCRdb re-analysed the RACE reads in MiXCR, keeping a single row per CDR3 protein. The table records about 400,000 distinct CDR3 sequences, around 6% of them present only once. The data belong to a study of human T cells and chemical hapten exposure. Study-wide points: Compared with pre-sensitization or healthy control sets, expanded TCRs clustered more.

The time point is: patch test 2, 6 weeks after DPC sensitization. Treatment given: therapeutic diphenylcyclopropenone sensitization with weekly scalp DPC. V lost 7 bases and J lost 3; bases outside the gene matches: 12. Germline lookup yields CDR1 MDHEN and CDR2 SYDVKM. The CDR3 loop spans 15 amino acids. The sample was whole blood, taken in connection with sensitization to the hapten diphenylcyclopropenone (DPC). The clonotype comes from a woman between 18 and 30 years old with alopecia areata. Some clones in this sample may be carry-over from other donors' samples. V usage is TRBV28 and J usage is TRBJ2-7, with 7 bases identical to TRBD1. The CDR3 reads CASTTSTGNFYEQYF. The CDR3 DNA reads TGTGCCAGCACCACATCGACAGGGAACTTCTACGAGCAGTACTTC.